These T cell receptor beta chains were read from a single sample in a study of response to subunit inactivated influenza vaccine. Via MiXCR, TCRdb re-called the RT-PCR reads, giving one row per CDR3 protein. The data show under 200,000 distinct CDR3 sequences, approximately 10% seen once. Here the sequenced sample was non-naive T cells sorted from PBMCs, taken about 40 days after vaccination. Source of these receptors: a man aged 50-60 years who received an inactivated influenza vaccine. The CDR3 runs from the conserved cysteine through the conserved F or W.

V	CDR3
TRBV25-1	CASSEYKSQETQYF
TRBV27	CASSLVGTKPYEQYF
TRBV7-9	CASSLSTGGLTDTQYF
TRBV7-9	CASLMEGNTEAFF
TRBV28	CASSFSQPNTGELFF
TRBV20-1	CSARDAYEQYF
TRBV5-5	CASSAGLRLLRQETQYF
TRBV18	CASSPYGQTQETQYF
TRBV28	CASRRGGMADTQYF
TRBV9	CASSGGSGVDNSPLHF
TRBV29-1	CSATLAGRTYEQYF